Below are 10 T cell receptor beta chains sequenced from a single sample in a study of T cell repertoires in cytomegalovirus infection. From the reads, TCRdb called clonotypes with MiXCR, one entry per CDR3 protein. This sample has around 300,000 distinct CDR3 sequences, with 22% found just once. These receptors lack a known antigen. The sequences come from cultured PBMCs, collected from culture after CMV antigen stimulation. These receptors were collected from a human donor in good health (CMV status not recorded). Some clones in this sample may be carry-over from other donors' samples.

This clonotype was observed a handful of times. The chain carries TRBV27 and TRBJ1-4; D perhaps matches TRBD1 (6 bases). The CDR3 consists of 14 residues. Looked up from germline, CDR1 is MNHEY and CDR2 is SMNVEV (reference sequence). Trimming shortened V by 6 bases and J by 7 bases, and 15 bases separated the two germline ends. As DNA, the CDR3 is TGTGCCAGCAGCCGACAGGCTGGGAGTGAAAAACTGTTTTTT. This codes for CASSRQAGSEKLFF.

The chain is built from TRBV6-2 or TRBV6-3 and TRBJ1-2; D unresolved. Trimming removed 4 bases at V and 5 bases at J, with 8 bases between. Germline loops: CDR1 MNHEY, CDR2 SVGEGT. The length of the CDR3 is 12 residues. This chain's CDR3 is CASSLLDYGYTF. In DNA form, the CDR3 reads TGTGCCAGCAGTTTGTTGGATTATGGCTACACCTTC.

This clonotype has more than one count but fewer than ten. The V gene is TRBV7-2, the J gene TRBJ2-7; D might be TRBD2 (6 bases). The germline V and J ends were trimmed by 1 base and 4 bases, with 14 bases remaining between them. The V gene's germline CDR1 is SGHTA and CDR2 FQGNSA. The CDR3 consists of 15 residues. This CDR3 reads CASSLGLGGAYEQYF. The CDR3 DNA is TGTGCCAGCAGCTTAGGACTAGGCGGCGCGTACGAGCAGTACTTC.

The chain couples TRBV10-3 to TRBJ2-6, with 11 bases aligning to TRBD2. The length of the CDR3 is 19 residues. CDR1 and CDR2 from the germline V gene are ENHRY and SYGVKD. J was trimmed by 0 bases and V by 4 bases; bases with no gene match: 8. CDR3 sequence: CAISGPSGRLSSGANVLTF. The DNA of the CDR3 is TGTGCCATCAGTGGACCTAGCGGGAGGCTCAGCTCTGGGGCCAACGTCCTGACTTTC.

Only a few counts were recorded for this clonotype. The chain carries TRBV7-2 and TRBJ2-5; D gene uncertain. Germline loops: CDR1 SGHTA, CDR2 FQGNSA. CDR3 size: 13 residues. V lost 2 bases and J lost 4, with 8 bases in between. This chain's CDR3 is CASSLFYRETQYF. The CDR3 region has the DNA TGTGCCAGCAGCTTATTCTATAGAGAGACCCAGTACTTC.

The chain is built from TRBV7-8 and TRBJ1-6; no reliable D call. Trimming took off 1 base at V and 7 bases at J, with 8 bases between the two ends. There are 14 residues in the CDR3. The germline V gene encodes CDR1 SGHVS and CDR2 FQNEAQ. CDR3 nucleotide sequence: TGTGCCAGCAGCTTAGAGTCATCAAATTCACCCCTCCACTTT. The encoded protein is CASSLESSNSPLHF.

This clonotype has just a few counts. This chain links TRBV12-3 or TRBV12-4 with TRBJ1-1; D is unresolved. V lost 7 bases, J lost 3 bases, and 9 bases lay in between. This CDR3 contains 12 residues. This CDR3 reads CASTTRDTEAFF. The CDR3 DNA reads as TGTGCCAGCACCACGAGGGACACTGAAGCTTTCTTT.

This clonotype was seen ten or more times. V is TRBV7-2 and J is TRBJ2-5; tentative D call: TRBD2 (6 bases). Germline V gene data show CDR1 as SGHTA and CDR2 as FQGNSA. CDR3 length equals 15 residues. The V end was cut by 3 bases, the J end by 4 bases, with 15 bases between. The CDR3 DNA follows: TGTGCCAGCAGCTTTGGGCTGGAGGGCCGAGAGACCCAGTACTTC. It specifies CASSFGLEGRETQYF.

The chain couples TRBV4-1 to TRBJ2-7, with D possibly being TRBD1 (6 bases). The ends were cut back, 0 bases at V and 2 bases at J, with 8 bases in the middle. CDR1 and CDR2 from the germline V gene are MGHRA and YSYEKL. The CDR3 sequence is 14 residues long. Here the CDR3 reads CASSQEGQTYEQYF. For the CDR3, the DNA is TGCGCCAGCAGCCAAGAAGGACAGACCTACGAGCAGTACTTC.

This clonotype appeared many times. CDR3: CASSGASGSTYNEQFF. The CDR3 DNA reads TGTGCCAGCTCCGGGGCTAGCGGGTCGACCTACAATGAGCAGTTCTTC. V gene TRBV7-2 combines with J gene TRBJ2-1; 8 nucleotides align to TRBD2. The CDR3 covers 16 residues. V lost 8 bases to trimming and J lost 2 bases; unmatched junction nucleotides: 11. Per the germline V gene, CDR1 is SGHTA and CDR2 is FQGNSA.